The 22 T cell receptor beta chains given below trace back to one sample, sequenced in a study of T cell responses to AZD1222 COVID-19 vaccine. TCRdb's copy holds only in-frame clones and misses some; the assay was immunoSEQ multiplex PCR. The sample lists under 150,000 clones, approximately 80% occurring once. Sample: peripheral blood, taken 28 days after the second AZD1222 dose. The receptors derive from an adult who received the AZD1222 COVID-19 vaccine.

J is TRBJ1-5 and V is TRBV28; possible D gene TRBD1, 6 bases. The germline V gene has CDR1 MDHEN and CDR2 SYDVKM. The CDR3 totals 15 residues. Trimming stripped 7 bases from V and 3 bases from J, with 16 bases between. The CDR3 loop reads CASNRVGIANQPQHF. In nucleotides, the CDR3 is TGTGCCAGCAACAGGGTTGGCATCGCCAATCAGCCCCAGCATTTT.

This chain uses TRBV14 with TRBJ1-2; no firm D call. V was shortened by 6 bases and J by 7 bases, with 21 bases between the two germline ends. Germline V gene data show CDR1 as SGHDN and CDR2 as FVKESK. The CDR3 length is 15 residues. Written as DNA, the CDR3 is TGTGCCAGCAGTGGTGGGTCAGGAGAGATTGGTGGCTACACCTTC. Its translation is CASSGGSGEIGGYTF. Full variable domain (outside the CDR3, taken from reference TRBV14 and TRBJ1-2): EAGVTQFPSHSVIEKGQTVTLRCDPISGHDNLYWYRRVMGKEIKFLLHFVKESKQDESGMPNNRFLAERTGGTYSTLKVQPAELEDSGVYFCASSGGSGEIGGYTFGSGTRLTVV.

J is TRBJ2-5 and V is TRBV5-1, with 8 bases matching TRBD1. V lost 1 base, J lost 0 bases, and 5 bases stayed unmatched. Looked up from germline, CDR1 is SGHRS and CDR2 is YFSETQ. The CDR3 covers 16 residues. CDR3 region: CASSLYGQGNQETQYF. As DNA, the CDR3 is TGCGCCAGCAGCTTGTACGGACAGGGTAACCAAGAGACCCAGTACTTC.

This clone was seen a few times. This rearrangement joins TRBV14 to TRBJ2-7; 8 bases map to TRBD1. The germline V gene has CDR1 SGHDN and CDR2 FVKESK. V lost 6 bases, J lost 3 bases, and 10 bases stayed unmatched. The CDR3 totals 15 residues. CDR3 loop: CASSFKTGESYEQYF. In DNA, the CDR3 is TGTGCCAGCAGTTTCAAGACAGGGGAGAGCTACGAGCAGTACTTC.

In this sample, this clone turned up once. The chain has TRBV2 and TRBJ2-7; 8 bases map to TRBD2. The CDR3 runs 13 residues. Per germline, CDR1 SNHLY and CDR2 FYNNEI. Unmatched junction bases numbered 9, after V lost 11 bases and J lost 3 bases. The CDR3 nucleotides read TGTGCCCGCCGCCCCGGGACTAGCTACGAGCAGTACTTC. As protein: CARRPGTSYEQYF.

The rearrangement joins TRBV6-5 to TRBJ1-1; no clear D. Germline V gene lookup returns CDR1 MNHEY and CDR2 SVGAGI. CDR3 length equals 11 residues. The V end was cut by 7 bases, the J end by 5 bases, with 8 bases between. The CDR3 here is CASIRGTEAFF. In DNA, the CDR3 is TGTGCCAGCATCCGAGGTACTGAAGCTTTCTTT.

This clone was found once. This chain's CDR3 is CASSQEEGAREKLFF. The CDR3 DNA follows: TGCGCCAGCAGCCAAGAAGAGGGGGCGCGTGAAAAACTGTTTTTT. This sequence joins TRBV4-3 and TRBJ1-4; 7 nucleotides agree with TRBD1. The germline V gene has CDR1 LGHNA and CDR2 YSLEER. Germline trimming cut 0 bases from V and 7 bases from J; bases unmatched to any gene: 5. This CDR3 is 15 amino acids long.

The chain links TRBV2 to TRBJ1-1; no clear D. V gave up 3 bases and J gave up 4 bases, with 21 bases separating them. The CDR3 loop spans 17 amino acids. Germline V gene sequence: CDR1 SNHLY, CDR2 FYNNEI. The CDR3 reads CASSEELGRMVRTEAFF. The CDR3 DNA reads as TGTGCCAGCAGTGAGGAACTAGGGAGAATGGTACGCACTGAAGCTTTCTTT.

The rearrangement uses TRBV28 and TRBJ1-4; 7 bases fit TRBD1. Germline V gene data show CDR1 as MDHEN and CDR2 as SYDVKM. V gave up 1 base and J gave up 0 bases; unmatched junction bases: 5. The CDR3 has 17 residues. This CDR3 reads CASSLFEQGATNEKLFF. The CDR3 coding sequence is TGTGCCAGCAGTTTATTTGAGCAGGGGGCAACTAATGAAAAACTGTTTTTT.

The V call is TRBV6-5, the J call TRBJ1-1; a weak D match, TRBD1 (6 bases). V was cut by 6 bases and J by 3 bases, with 14 bases left in between. There are 14 residues in the CDR3. CDR1 is MNHEY and CDR2 is SVGAGI in the germline V gene. The CDR3 region has the DNA TGTGCCAGCAGGAAGGGGAGGGGGGACACTGAAGCTTTCTTT. Its protein product is CASRKGRGDTEAFF.

The V and J genes are TRBV28 and TRBJ1-5; D remains ambiguous. V lost 6 bases and J lost 5, with 14 bases in between. From germline, CDR1 is MDHEN and CDR2 SYDVKM. This CDR3 has 14 amino acids. For the CDR3, the DNA is TGTGCCAGCAGGTCGGGGAGCGGGGATCAGCCCCAGCATTTT. Its translation: CASRSGSGDQPQHF.

V is TRBV25-1 and J is TRBJ2-7, with D maybe TRBD1 (6 bases). Deletions cut 5 bases from V and 2 bases from J, with 13 bases between. CDR3 length: 14 residues. From germline, CDR1 is MGHDK and CDR2 SYGVNS. CDR3 DNA: TGTGCCAGCAGTCCTCCGACAGGTCCCTACGAGCAGTACTTC. It translates to CASSPPTGPYEQYF.

This sequence joins TRBV9 and TRBJ1-6, with 9 bases fitting TRBD1. Trimming took 1 base from V and 9 from J; bases not matched to a gene: 5. The CDR3 sequence is 15 residues long. Germline CDR1 and CDR2: SGDLS and YYNGEE. The CDR3 loop is CASSVWDRESSPLHF. In DNA form, the CDR3 reads TGTGCCAGCAGCGTATGGGACAGGGAAAGTTCACCCCTCCACTTT.

The chain joins TRBV11-2 to TRBJ2-2; 7 nucleotides match TRBD1. The CDR3 is 15 amino acids. Germline CDR1 is SGHAT and CDR2 is FQNNGV. The trim removed 4 bases at V and 5 bases at J, leaving 7 bases unmatched. The CDR3 loop reads CASSWDRSETGELFF. As DNA, the CDR3 is TGTGCCAGCAGCTGGGACAGATCGGAGACCGGGGAGCTGTTTTTT.

The chain recombines TRBV7-9 with TRBJ1-6; a possible D gene is TRBD1 (6 bases). The CDR3 sequence is 15 residues long. Germline V gene lookup returns CDR1 SEHNR and CDR2 FQNEAQ (reference sequence). Trimming removed 3 bases from V and 6 bases from J, with 12 bases in between. CDR3 residues: CASSLTTGTNSPLHF. The CDR3 region has the DNA TGTGCCAGCAGCTTGACCACAGGGACTAATTCACCCCTCCACTTT.

The gene calls are TRBV18 and TRBJ2-7, with D unclear. V dropped 3 bases and J dropped 4 bases, with 10 bases sitting between them. Germline V gene data show CDR1 as KGHSH and CDR2 as LQKENI. CDR3 length equals 13 residues. CDR3: CASSPTASYEQYF. CDR3 coding DNA: TGTGCCAGCTCACCCACCGCGAGTTACGAGCAGTACTTC.

The rearrangement uses TRBV7-8 and TRBJ1-1; D gene unclear. CDR3 length: 15 amino acids. V lost 3 bases and J 4 bases, leaving 15 bases between the germline ends. Germline CDR1 and CDR2: SGHVS and FQNEAQ. CDR3 amino acids: CASSLRTSIFTEAFF. CDR3 coding DNA: TGTGCCAGCAGCTTGAGAACATCTATTTTCACTGAAGCTTTCTTT.

This sequence joins TRBV27 and TRBJ2-6; D is tentatively TRBD1 or TRBD2 (5 bases each). The CDR3 loop spans 16 amino acids. Germline CDR1 is MNHEY and CDR2 is SMNVEV (reference sequence). Trimming cost V 11 bases and J 1 base, with 18 bases left between them. CDR3 residues: CASWDPVASGANVLTF. The CDR3 DNA follows: TGTGCCTCGTGGGACCCCGTGGCATCTGGGGCCAACGTCCTGACTTTC.

The J gene is TRBJ1-5, the V gene TRBV18; D unclear. Germline V gene sequence: CDR1 KGHSH, CDR2 LQKENI. V lost 2 bases, J lost 4 bases, and 6 bases lay in between. The CDR3 is 13 amino acids. The CDR3 bases are TGTGCCAGCTCACCATTAGCTAATCAGCCCCAGCATTTT. Encoded protein: CASSPLANQPQHF.

The CDR3 DNA is TGTGCCAGCGAACGAACTGGACAGGGAAAGAACACTGAAGCTTTCTTT. It codes for CASERTGQGKNTEAFF. The rearrangement joins TRBV5-6 to TRBJ1-1; 8 bases line up with TRBD1. CDR3 length: 16 amino acids. V was pared by 7 bases and J by 1 base, with 12 bases of the junction left unmatched. CDR1 SGHDT and CDR2 YYEEEE come from the germline V gene. Complete variable domain (other parts from reference TRBV5-6 and TRBJ1-1): DAGVTQSPTHLIKTRGQQVTLRCSPKSGHDTVSWYQQALGQGPQFIFQYYEEEERQRGNFPDRFSGHQFPNYSSELNVNALLLGDSALYLCASERTGQGKNTEAFFGQGTRLTVV.

The chain has TRBV3-1 (or the pseudogene TRBV3-2) and TRBJ1-5, with D possibly being TRBD1 (5 bases). The CDR3 has 16 amino acids. Trimming removed 1 base at V and 2 bases at J, with 12 bases between. In germline, CDR1 is LGHDT, CDR2 YNNKEL (reference sequence). CDR3 protein: CASSQGSGMGNQPQHF. The DNA of the CDR3 is TGTGCCAGCAGCCAAGGGTCAGGGATGGGCAATCAGCCCCAGCATTTT.

The chain carries TRBV2 and TRBJ2-5; TRBD1 aligns across 9 bases. CDR1 is SNHLY, CDR2 FYNNEI, per germline. The ends lost 7 bases at V and 5 bases at J; junction bases unmatched: 11. CDR3 length: 15 amino acids. CDR3 in DNA: TGTGCCAGCATGCCTGGGGACAGGGTGAGCGAGACCCAGTACTTC. Its translation is CASMPGDRVSETQYF. Drawing the rest from reference TRBV2 and TRBJ2-5, the complete variable domain is EPEVTQTPSHQVTQMGQEVILRCVPISNHLYFYWYRQILGQKVEFLVSFYNNEISEKSEIFDDQFSVERPDGSNFTLKIRSTKLEDSAMYFCASMPGDRVSETQYFGPGTRLLVL.